The rows below give T cell receptor beta chains drawn from one sample of a study of early T cells in non-severe SARS-CoV-2 infection. TCRdb re-called the 5' RACE reads with MiXCR, one entry per CDR3 protein. The sample lists around 68,000 distinct CDR3 sequences; approximately 6.1% were seen once. Material: whole blood, obtained at baseline. The origin of the receptors is an adult who was a healthcare worker with PCR-confirmed SARS-CoV-2 infection or an uninfected control (not recorded which). Each CDR3 is given with its conserved first and last residue.

v_call,cdr3_aa
TRBV24-1,CATARTFAGDTQYF
TRBV29-1,CSVQAQGGDEKLFF
TRBV18,CASSPMDSTYEQYF
TRBV5-4,CASSLLSRNRGYNEQFF
TRBV7-8,CASSLGRGVGEQYF
TRBV12-3/TRBV12-4,CASSLWTGGDTGELFF
TRBV15,CATSRDLSGNDEQYF
TRBV6-5,CASRQLAGGYNEQFF
TRBV25-1,CASSEGDNSPLHF
TRBV5-1,CASSLETVYEQYF
TRBV2,CASSGAEDNEQFF
TRBV7-6,CASSLEDRGEQYF
TRBV5-4,CASSLDFSGYEQYF
TRBV4-1,CASSRVSTGTQETQYF
TRBV5-1,CASSPAGNHPGDGTPLHF
TRBV12-3/TRBV12-4,CASSSGQGREDTQYF
TRBV24-1,CATSDLAGRVTDTQYF
TRBV10-3,CAILNSPAAGRNTIYF
TRBV10-3,CAIRSGTSSYEQYF
TRBV24-1,CATSDLPGLATHEQFF
TRBV28,CASSSARISYEQYF
TRBV25-1,CASSESGTGSYNEQFF
TRBV28,CASRRTGQNYEQYF
TRBV19,CASSSGIKDTQYF
TRBV7-8,CASSSGPRGVNQPQHF
TRBV5-1,CASSLGEGQFF
TRBV13,CASSLAGSPYGYTF
TRBV6-6,CASSYPDSFQGEAFF
TRBV7-9,CASSYSGGRGNEQFF
TRBV4-3,CASSQDGREETQYF
TRBV6-2/TRBV6-3,CASSLLDQPQHF
TRBV5-1,CASSLDSGDTDTQYF
TRBV6-1,CASGQTDEQFF